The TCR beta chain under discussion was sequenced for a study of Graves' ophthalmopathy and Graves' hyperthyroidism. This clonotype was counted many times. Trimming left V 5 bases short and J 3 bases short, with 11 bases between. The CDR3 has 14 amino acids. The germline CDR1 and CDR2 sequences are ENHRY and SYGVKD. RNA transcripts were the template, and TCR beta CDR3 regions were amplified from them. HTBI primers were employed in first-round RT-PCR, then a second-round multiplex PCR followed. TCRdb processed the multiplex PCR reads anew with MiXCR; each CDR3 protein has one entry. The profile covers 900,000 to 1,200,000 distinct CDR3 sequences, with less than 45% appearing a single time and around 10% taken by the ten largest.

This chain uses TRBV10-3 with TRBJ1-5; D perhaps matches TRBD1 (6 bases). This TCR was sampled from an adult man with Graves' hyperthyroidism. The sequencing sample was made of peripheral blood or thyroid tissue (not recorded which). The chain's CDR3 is CAISSGQLNQPQHF. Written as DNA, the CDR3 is TGTGCCATCAGTTCCGGACAGCTCAATCAGCCCCAGCATTTT.